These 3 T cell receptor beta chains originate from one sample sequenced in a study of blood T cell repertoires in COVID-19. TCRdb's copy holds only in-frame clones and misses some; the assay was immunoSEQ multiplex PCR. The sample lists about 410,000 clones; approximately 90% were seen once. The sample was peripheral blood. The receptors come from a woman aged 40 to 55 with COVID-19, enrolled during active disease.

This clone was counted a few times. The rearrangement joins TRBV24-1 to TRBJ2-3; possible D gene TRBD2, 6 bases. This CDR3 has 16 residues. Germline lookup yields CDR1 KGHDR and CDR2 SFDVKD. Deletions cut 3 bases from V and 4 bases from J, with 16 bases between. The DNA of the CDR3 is TGTGCCACCAGTGATCCTCTCGGGGGTCGTTCAGATACGCAGTATTTT. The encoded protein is CATSDPLGGRSDTQYF.

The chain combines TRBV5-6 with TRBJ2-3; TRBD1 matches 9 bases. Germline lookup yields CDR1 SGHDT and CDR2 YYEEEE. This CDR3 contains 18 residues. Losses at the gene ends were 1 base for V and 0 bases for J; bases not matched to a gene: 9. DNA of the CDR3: TGTGCCAGCAGCTTGTGGGGGACAGGGATTCCTAGCACAGATACGCAGTATTTT. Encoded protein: CASSLWGTGIPSTDTQYF. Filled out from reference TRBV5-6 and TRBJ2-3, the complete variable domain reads DAGVTQSPTHLIKTRGQQVTLRCSPKSGHDTVSWYQQALGQGPQFIFQYYEEEERQRGNFPDRFSGHQFPNYSSELNVNALLLGDSALYLCASSLWGTGIPSTDTQYFGPGTRLTVL.

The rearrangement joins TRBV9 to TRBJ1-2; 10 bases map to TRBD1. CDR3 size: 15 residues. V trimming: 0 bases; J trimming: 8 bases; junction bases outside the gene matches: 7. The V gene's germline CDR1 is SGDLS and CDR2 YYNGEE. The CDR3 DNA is TGTGCCAGCAGCGTAGTTGGGACAGGGGCAGGAGGCTACACCTTC. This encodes CASSVVGTGAGGYTF.